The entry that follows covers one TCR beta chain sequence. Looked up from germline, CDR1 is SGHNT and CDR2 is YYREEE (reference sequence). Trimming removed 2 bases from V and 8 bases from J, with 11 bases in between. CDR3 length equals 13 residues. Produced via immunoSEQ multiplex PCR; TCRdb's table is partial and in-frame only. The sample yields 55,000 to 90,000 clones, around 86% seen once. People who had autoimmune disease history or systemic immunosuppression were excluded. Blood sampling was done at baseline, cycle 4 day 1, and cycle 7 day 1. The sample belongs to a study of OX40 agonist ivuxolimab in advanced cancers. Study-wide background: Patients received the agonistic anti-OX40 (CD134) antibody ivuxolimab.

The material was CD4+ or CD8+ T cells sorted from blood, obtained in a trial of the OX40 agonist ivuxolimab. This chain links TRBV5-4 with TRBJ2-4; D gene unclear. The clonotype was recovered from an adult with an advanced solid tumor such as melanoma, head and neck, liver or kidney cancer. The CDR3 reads CASSFGSRDIQYF. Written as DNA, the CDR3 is TGTGCCAGCAGCTTTGGCTCTCGAGACATTCAGTACTTC.